This is a list of T cell receptor beta chains from one sample in a study of blood T cells in healthy people across ages. TCRdb called the 5' RACE reads again in MiXCR, with one record for every CDR3 protein. Of 1 million or so distinct CDR3 sequences in the sample, 40% to 45% are singletons; the top ten hold approximately 19%. Sequenced: blood. The source is a woman aged 55-70 years in good health. Both conserved end residues are part of each CDR3. D genes are given only for firm matches. For some rows the clone size is stated as once, few or many, or as a class when expanded; others skip it.

J,V,D,size,CDR3,DNA
TRBJ2-3,TRBV27,.,once,CASSVARLTDTQYF,TGTGCCAGCAGTGTAGCCCGCCTCACAGATACGCAGTATTTT
TRBJ1-6,TRBV12-3/TRBV12-4,TRBD1,few,CASSLGQSSYNSPLHF,TGTGCCAGCAGTTTGGGACAGAGCTCCTATAATTCACCCCTCCACTTT
TRBJ2-5,TRBV27,TRBD1,.,CASSIGQGLKETQYF,TGTGCCAGCAGTATCGGACAGGGGTTGAAAGAGACCCAGTACTTC
TRBJ2-7,TRBV7-2,TRBD2,few,CASSLGLARQYEQYF,TGTGCCAGCAGCTTAGGACTAGCGAGACAATACGAGCAGTACTTC
TRBJ2-3,TRBV2,.,.,CASCLRAEGTDTQYF,TGTGCCAGCTGTCTAAGGGCGGAGGGCACAGATACGCAGTATTTT
TRBJ2-1,TRBV2,.,few,CASSSGTDPYNEQFF,TGTGCCAGCAGCTCCGGGACCGACCCTTACAATGAGCAGTTCTTC
TRBJ2-1,TRBV20-1,TRBD2,.,CSARDPRTSGRAETQFF,TGCAGTGCTAGAGATCCTAGGACTAGCGGGAGGGCGGAGACCCAGTTCTTC
TRBJ2-3,TRBV4-1,TRBD1,once,CASSLGDRGDTQYF,TGCGCCAGCAGCCTAGGGGACAGGGGGGATACGCAGTATTTT
TRBJ2-7,TRBV6-1,.,.,CASNLRGRGSEQYF,TGTGCCAGCAATCTGAGGGGCAGGGGAAGCGAGCAGTACTTC
TRBJ1-6,TRBV28,TRBD1,.,CAGSDRDYSPLHF,TGTGCCGGTTCGGACAGGGATTATTCACCCCTCCACTTT
TRBJ2-7,TRBV27,.,.,CASSGGGRAHEQYF,TGTGCCAGCAGTGGGGGTGGCAGGGCACACGAGCAGTACTTC
TRBJ2-7,TRBV15,.,.,CATSRIRQRNYEQYF,TGTGCCACCAGCAGAATCCGACAGAGGAACTACGAGCAGTACTTC
TRBJ1-2,TRBV21-1,.,.,CASSERNCPAVGTGDYGYTF,TGTGCCAGCAGCGAACGAAACTGCCCGGCCGTTGGGACAGGGGACTATGGCTACACCTTC
TRBJ1-2,TRBV9,.,.,CASSVGPGSDGYTF,TGTGCCAGCAGCGTAGGGCCGGGATCAGACGGCTACACCTTC
TRBJ2-1,TRBV13,.,.,CASSGVGRAEQFF,TGTGCCAGCAGTGGGGTGGGACGGGCTGAGCAGTTCTTC
TRBJ2-1,TRBV5-8,.,.,CASSFASVQFF,TGTGCCAGCAGCTTTGCTAGCGTGCAGTTCTTC
TRBJ2-5,TRBV20-1,TRBD2,.,CSARDPTSGSRETQYF,TGCAGTGCTAGAGATCCTACTAGCGGGAGCCGGGAGACCCAGTACTTC
TRBJ1-2,TRBV27,.,.,CASGTNYDYTF,TGTGCCAGTGGAACTAACTATGACTACACCTTC
TRBJ2-3,TRBV5-6,.,.,CAINLSRRVDTQYF,TGTGCCATAAACTTGAGTAGAAGAGTGGATACGCAGTATTTT
TRBJ2-3,TRBV2,.,.,CASSEGLGGTDTQYF,TGTGCCAGCAGTGAAGGACTAGGAGGCACAGATACGCAGTATTTT
TRBJ2-3,TRBV14,.,few,CASSQDLGRTSTQYF,TGTGCCAGCAGCCAAGATCTAGGTAGGACCTCGACGCAGTATTTT
TRBJ2-1,TRBV28,.,few,CASSLGGPLPGFF,TGTGCCAGCAGTCTGGGGGGTCCCCTCCCCGGGTTCTTC
TRBJ2-3,TRBV29-1,.,.,CSVAEGSDTQYF,TGCAGCGTTGCCGAGGGTTCAGATACGCAGTATTTT
TRBJ2-7,TRBV20-1,.,.,CSLGQGTYEQYF,TGCAGCCTTGGCCAGGGTACCTACGAGCAGTACTTC
TRBJ2-3,TRBV5-1,.,.,CASSHAEGSPATDTQYF,TGCGCCAGCAGCCATGCGGAGGGGTCTCCCGCTACCGATACGCAGTATTTT
TRBJ2-7,TRBV6-2/TRBV6-3,.,few,CASMDGSSYEQYF,TGTGCCAGCATGGACGGTAGCTCCTACGAGCAGTACTTC
TRBJ2-5,TRBV6-1,.,few,CALDPTGMETQYF,TGTGCGCTTGACCCGACTGGTATGGAGACCCAGTACTTC
TRBJ2-7,TRBV2,.,many,CASSEQGFNEQYF,TGTGCCAGCAGTGAACAGGGGTTCAACGAGCAGTACTTC
TRBJ2-7,TRBV27,TRBD1,few,CASSGQGRKDEQYF,TGTGCCAGCAGCGGACAGGGACGAAAAGACGAGCAGTACTTC
TRBJ2-7,TRBV27,.,few,CASRAPGRSYEQYF,TGTGCCAGTAGAGCTCCGGGGAGATCCTACGAGCAGTACTTC
TRBJ1-2,TRBV29-1,.,few,CSVRDGNYGYTF,TGCAGCGTGAGGGACGGTAACTATGGCTACACCTTC
TRBJ1-4,TRBV29-1,.,.,CTATTNEKPFF,TGCACCGCAACAACTAATGAAAAACCGTTTTTT
TRBJ2-1,TRBV5-1,TRBD1,.,CASRRTGVGQFF,TGCGCCAGCAGGCGGACAGGGGTCGGGCAGTTCTTC
TRBJ2-7,TRBV24-1,.,.,CARDSWLYEQYF,TGTGCCAGGGACTCTTGGCTCTACGAGCAGTACTTC
TRBJ2-4,TRBV14,.,once,CASSQGDLCRQYF,TGTGCCAGCAGCCAAGGGGACCTGTGCCGGCAGTACTTC
TRBJ2-3,TRBV10-3,.,few,CAISEAGNTDTQYF,TGTGCCATCAGTGAGGCGGGAAACACAGATACGCAGTATTTT
TRBJ2-1,TRBV4-1,TRBD2,few,CASSHGLAGDNEQFF,TGCGCCAGCAGCCATGGACTAGCGGGGGACAATGAGCAGTTCTTC
TRBJ2-3,TRBV5-5,.,.,CASSRDSMSTDTQYF,TGTGCCAGCAGCCGGGACTCCATGAGCACAGATACGCAGTATTTT
TRBJ2-4,TRBV20-1,TRBD2,few,CSAELEREGWDIQYF,TGCAGTGCCGAGCTAGAGCGGGAGGGTTGGGACATTCAGTACTTC
TRBJ2-7,TRBV29-1,TRBD1,few,CSVEQGGFGEQYF,TGCAGCGTCGAACAGGGGGGATTTGGCGAGCAGTACTTC
TRBJ2-3,TRBV20-1,TRBD2,.,CSATGGLAGSTDTQYF,TGCAGTGCTACTGGAGGACTAGCGGGAAGCACAGATACGCAGTATTTT
TRBJ2-2,TRBV4-1,TRBD1,.,CASSQAPQGANTGELFF,TGCGCCAGCAGCCAAGCCCCCCAGGGGGCGAACACCGGGGAGCTGTTTTTT
TRBJ1-2,TRBV27,.,.,CASSLIGNVDGYTF,TGTGCCAGCAGTTTAATTGGCAATGTGGATGGCTACACCTTC
TRBJ2-7,TRBV5-6,TRBD2,.,CASSSGGGTGSYEQYF,TGTGCCAGCAGCTCGGGAGGGGGAACGGGGTCCTACGAGCAGTACTTC
TRBJ2-7,TRBV6-5,.,.,CASKGVGAYEQYF,TGTGCCAGCAAAGGCGTGGGAGCCTACGAGCAGTACTTC
TRBJ2-2,TRBV5-1,TRBD1,.,CASSFGRDRGSTGELFF,TGCGCCAGCAGCTTTGGGCGCGACAGGGGGAGCACCGGGGAGCTGTTTTTT